The source of this TCR beta chain is a study of patients and donors after allogeneic stem cell transplantation. A single record per CDR3 protein comes from TCRdb applying MiXCR to the RT-PCR reads. The profile shows 900,000 to 1,000,000 distinct CDR3 sequences, over 15% of them singletons. The TCR originated in a human donor who was either an allogeneic HSCT recipient or a stem cell or donor lymphocyte infusion donor (not recorded which). It is not recorded whose cells these are; they may come from a transplant donor. The specimen was blood, either unsorted or a sorted T cell fraction (not recorded which).

CDR3 nucleotides: TGTGCCAGCATCGCGGCTTACACCGGGGAGCTGTTTTTT. Translation gives CASIAAYTGELFF. The rearrangement uses TRBV2 and TRBJ2-2; D remains ambiguous. CDR1 SNHLY and CDR2 FYNNEI come from the germline V gene. The ends were cut back, 7 bases at V and 3 bases at J, with 9 bases in the middle. There are 13 residues in the CDR3.